This passage covers 22 T cell receptor beta chains from one sample sequenced in a study of cytotoxic CD8 clonotypes in ibrutinib-treated CLL. Measured with immunoSEQ multiplex PCR; TCRdb has only the in-frame clones, and not every one. The table lists hundreds of thousands of clones, roughly 80% of them singletons. The source material was PBMCs, sampled before ibrutinib treatment. These TCRs come from a human donor with chronic lymphocytic leukemia.

The V gene is TRBV19, the J gene TRBJ1-2, with D perhaps TRBD1 (6 bases). The germline V and J ends were trimmed by 7 bases and 0 bases, with 18 bases remaining between them. The V gene's germline CDR1 is LNHDA and CDR2 SQIVND (reference sequence). The CDR3 runs to 16 residues. The CDR3 reads CASKPDSRISNYGYTF. The CDR3 DNA reads as TGTGCCAGTAAACCGGACAGTCGGATTTCTAACTATGGCTACACCTTC. The complete variable domain, with remaining parts taken from reference TRBV19 and TRBJ1-2, reads DGGITQSPKYLFRKEGQNVTLSCEQNLNHDAMYWYRQDPGQGLRLIYYSQIVNDFQKGDIAEGYSVSREKKESFPLTVTSAQKNPTAFYLCASKPDSRISNYGYTFGSGTRLTVV.

The chain recombines TRBV5-5 with TRBJ1-1, with 8 nucleotides matching TRBD1. Per the germline V gene, CDR1 is SGHKS and CDR2 is YYEKEE (reference sequence). The CDR3 spans 15 residues. J was trimmed by 7 bases and V by 4 bases; bases with no gene match: 12. The CDR3 sequence: CASSTAPTGGIEAFF. DNA of the CDR3: TGTGCCAGCAGCACCGCCCCCACAGGGGGTATTGAAGCTTTCTTT.

The chain is built from TRBV7-3 and TRBJ2-1; the match to TRBD2 covers 12 bases. The CDR3 contains 16 residues. The germline V gene has CDR1 SGHTA and CDR2 FQGTGA. J lost 7 bases, V lost 4 bases, and 8 bases had no gene match. The CDR3 DNA is TGTGCCAGCAGCTCGGGACTAGCGGGCTTAGGAAATGAGCAGTTCTTC. Translating it yields CASSSGLAGLGNEQFF.

V gene TRBV7-2 combines with J gene TRBJ2-5; 8 bases agree with TRBD2. The germline CDR1 and CDR2 sequences are SGHTA and FQGNSA. The CDR3 length is 14 residues. The V and J ends lost 8 bases and 2 bases, in that order; junction bases with no gene match: 7. CDR3 in amino acids: CASRGGLPQETQYF. The CDR3 nucleotides are TGTGCCAGCCGGGGGGGACTCCCTCAAGAGACCCAGTACTTC.

This clone showed up just a few times. This chain joins TRBV19 and TRBJ1-2, with no clear D. V was clipped by 3 bases and J by 8 bases, with 10 bases between them. The CDR3 extends over 12 amino acids. Germline V gene lookup returns CDR1 LNHDA and CDR2 SQIVND (reference sequence). CDR3 amino acids: CASSMSTGGYTF. CDR3 in DNA: TGTGCCAGTAGTATGAGCACGGGGGGCTACACCTTC.

This clone has just a few counts. The chain carries TRBV9 and TRBJ2-3; D ambiguous. V was pared by 2 bases and J by 2 bases, with 12 bases between. Germline lookup yields CDR1 SGDLS and CDR2 YYNGEE. This CDR3 spans 15 amino acids. The CDR3 bases are TGTGCCAGCAGCGTTACGGGTGGGCTCACAGATACGCAGTATTTT. This gives the protein CASSVTGGLTDTQYF.

The sample holds one count of this clone. This chain connects TRBV29-1 to TRBJ2-2; D is unresolved. Between the trimmed V and J ends, which lost 3 bases and 2 bases, there was a span of 10 bases. Per germline, CDR1 SQVTM and CDR2 ANQGSEA. CDR3 size: 14 residues. This CDR3 is CSVDGVPNTGELFF. The CDR3 DNA follows: TGCAGCGTTGATGGCGTGCCTAACACCGGGGAGCTGTTTTTT.

The chain has TRBV7-2 and TRBJ1-5; no reliable D call. CDR3 length equals 13 residues. The germline gives CDR1 SGHTA, CDR2 FQGNSA. The V and J ends lost 6 bases and 9 bases respectively, with 15 bases between them. The chain's CDR3 is CASSLRTAGPQHF. CDR3 nucleotides: TGTGCCAGCAGTTTACGGACGGCGGGGCCCCAGCATTTT.

This clone was detected once. The chain carries TRBV6-5 and TRBJ2-7; TRBD1 matches 7 bases. V was clipped by 6 bases and J by 5 bases; unmatched bases: 4. The CDR3 has 12 residues. The germline V gene has CDR1 MNHEY and CDR2 SVGAGI. The CDR3 here is CASRPTGNEQYF. The CDR3 nucleotides read TGTGCCAGCAGGCCGACAGGGAACGAGCAGTACTTC.

The chain couples TRBV30 to TRBJ2-7; TRBD2 matches 9 bases. Germline V gene data show CDR1 as GTSNPN and CDR2 as SVGIG (reference sequence). Germline trimming cut 0 bases from V and 7 bases from J; bases unmatched to any gene: 13. The CDR3 spans 16 residues. The CDR3, as DNA: TGTGCCTGGAGTGTACGAAGTCTAGCGGGGCGTGGGGAGCAGTACTTC. This sequence encodes CAWSVRSLAGRGEQYF.

This clone has a single count. The chain recombines TRBV9 with TRBJ2-1; 7 nucleotides match TRBD2. Germline CDR1 SGDLS, CDR2 YYNGEE. The V gene end was trimmed by 3 bases and the J gene end by 4 bases; junction bases not matched to a gene: 1. The CDR3 runs to 13 residues. The chain's CDR3 is CASSGDYYNEQFF. The CDR3, as DNA: TGTGCCAGCAGCGGGGACTATTACAATGAGCAGTTCTTC.

The chain has TRBV18 and TRBJ2-7; D may be TRBD1 (6 bases). V gave up 2 bases and J gave up 0 bases, with 8 bases separating them. Germline-derived CDR1 and CDR2 are KGHSH and LQKENI. The CDR3 is made up of 14 amino acids. CDR3 DNA: TGTGCCAGCTCACCAATACAGGGCTCCTACGAGCAGTACTTC. It translates to CASSPIQGSYEQYF.

The rearrangement links TRBV19 to TRBJ1-5; D is undetermined. The CDR3 loop spans 16 amino acids. Trimming took off 7 bases at V and 3 bases at J, with 19 bases between the two ends. CDR1 is LNHDA and CDR2 is SQIVND in the germline V gene (reference sequence). This CDR3 reads CASTPISRINNQPQHF. DNA for the CDR3: TGTGCCAGTACCCCGATATCGAGGATAAACAATCAGCCCCAGCATTTT.

V gene TRBV9 combines with J gene TRBJ2-2, with unresolved D. Between the trimmed V and J ends, which lost 2 bases and 3 bases, there was a span of 14 bases. CDR1 and CDR2 from the germline V gene are SGDLS and YYNGEE. The CDR3 runs 16 residues. The CDR3 sequence is CASSVGHPLHTGELFF. DNA of the CDR3: TGTGCCAGCAGCGTTGGGCACCCGCTACACACCGGGGAGCTGTTTTTT. Full variable domain (missing parts from reference TRBV9 and TRBJ2-2): DSGVTQTPKHLITATGQRVTLRCSPRSGDLSVYWYQQSLDQGLQFLIQYYNGEERAKGNILERFSAQQFPDLHSELNLSSLELGDSALYFCASSVGHPLHTGELFFGEGSRLTVL.

V is TRBV7-2 and J is TRBJ1-2, with 9 bases aligning to TRBD1. This CDR3 has 14 amino acids. Germline CDR1 is SGHTA and CDR2 is FQGNSA. The V segment lost 0 bases and the J segment 8 bases; nucleotides outside the gene matches: 4. The CDR3 spells CASSLAGQGLGYTF. The CDR3 DNA reads TGTGCCAGCAGCTTAGCGGGACAGGGATTAGGCTACACCTTC.

J is TRBJ2-1 and V is TRBV5-1; 9 nucleotides align to TRBD2. CDR1 and CDR2 from the germline V gene are SGHRS and YFSETQ. The CDR3 has 17 residues. The J segment lost 3 bases and the V segment lost 5 bases, leaving 12 bases of the junction unmatched. CDR3 amino acids: CASSEVGSGSFYNEQFF. CDR3 nucleotide sequence: TGCGCCAGCAGTGAGGTCGGTAGCGGGAGTTTCTACAATGAGCAGTTCTTC.

The chain carries TRBV10-3 and TRBJ1-3; D is unresolved. The CDR3 has 16 amino acids. CDR1 and CDR2 (germline): ENHRY, SYGVKD. The V end was cut by 4 bases, the J end by 0 bases, with 13 bases between. The CDR3 DNA reads as TGTGCCATCAGTGGTGGGTCTTTGGACTCTGGAAACACCATATATTTT. Its protein product is CAISGGSLDSGNTIYF.

A note on this clone: The sample carries other DNA sequences with the same CDR3. This chain connects TRBV25-1 to TRBJ2-1; D uncertain. CDR1 is MGHDK and CDR2 is SYGVNS in the germline V gene. This CDR3 contains 12 residues. V was pared by 2 bases and J by 6 bases, with 5 bases between. CDR3 loop: CASSELGNEQFF. The CDR3 nucleotides are TGTGCCAGCAGTGAACTTGGCAATGAGCAGTTCTTC.

This clone was seen just once. The CDR3 is CASSFRDRVSFRNEQFF. The CDR3 DNA reads TGTGCCAGCAGCTTTCGGGACAGGGTTTCGTTTCGCAATGAGCAGTTCTTC. The gene calls are TRBV7-8 and TRBJ2-1, with TRBD1 matching over 9 bases. The V gene's germline CDR1 is SGHVS and CDR2 FQNEAQ. The CDR3 extends over 17 amino acids. Germline trimming cut 3 bases from V and 6 bases from J; bases unmatched to any gene: 12.

This sequence joins TRBV27 and TRBJ2-7, with D possibly being TRBD2 (6 bases). The V gene lost 2 bases and the J gene lost 4 bases, with 24 bases spanning the gap. Germline V lookup: CDR1 MNHEY, CDR2 SMNVEV (reference sequence). The CDR3 is 18 amino acids. This CDR3 is CASSLERAGLRVGYEQYF. CDR3 nucleotide sequence: TGTGCCAGCAGTTTAGAGCGGGCGGGACTCCGAGTAGGGTACGAGCAGTACTTC.

The V call is TRBV10-3, the J call TRBJ2-1; 9 bases line up with TRBD2. Trimming removed 6 bases from V and 6 bases from J; junction bases left unmatched: 9. The CDR3 sequence is 15 residues long. Germline V gene data show CDR1 as ENHRY and CDR2 as SYGVKD. The CDR3 DNA reads TGTGCCATCAGAAGTCCTAGCGGGGACCTCAATGAGCAGTTCTTC. It is translated as CAIRSPSGDLNEQFF.

The chain joins TRBV4-3 to TRBJ2-3, with 9 bases fitting TRBD2. This CDR3 contains 17 residues. In germline, CDR1 is LGHNA, CDR2 YSLEER. Trimming cost V 3 bases and J 2 bases; bases outside gene matches: 9. The DNA for the CDR3 is TGCGCCAGCAGCCAGACGACTAGCGGAATTTCCACAGATACGCAGTATTTT. Its translation is CASSQTTSGISTDTQYF.